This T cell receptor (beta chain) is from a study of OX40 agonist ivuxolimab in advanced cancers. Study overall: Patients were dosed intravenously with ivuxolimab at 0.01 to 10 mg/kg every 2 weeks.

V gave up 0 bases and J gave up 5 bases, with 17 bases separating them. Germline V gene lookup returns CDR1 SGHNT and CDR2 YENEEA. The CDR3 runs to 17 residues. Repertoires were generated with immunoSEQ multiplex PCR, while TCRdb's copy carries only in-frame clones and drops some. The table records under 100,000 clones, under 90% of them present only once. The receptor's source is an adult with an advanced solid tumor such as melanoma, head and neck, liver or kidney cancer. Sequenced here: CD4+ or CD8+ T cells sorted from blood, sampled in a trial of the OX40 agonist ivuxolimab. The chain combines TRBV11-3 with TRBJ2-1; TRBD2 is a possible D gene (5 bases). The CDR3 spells CASSLDLDLPGNNEQFF. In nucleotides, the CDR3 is TGTGCCAGCAGCTTAGATTTGGACCTCCCCGGGAACAATGAGCAGTTCTTC.